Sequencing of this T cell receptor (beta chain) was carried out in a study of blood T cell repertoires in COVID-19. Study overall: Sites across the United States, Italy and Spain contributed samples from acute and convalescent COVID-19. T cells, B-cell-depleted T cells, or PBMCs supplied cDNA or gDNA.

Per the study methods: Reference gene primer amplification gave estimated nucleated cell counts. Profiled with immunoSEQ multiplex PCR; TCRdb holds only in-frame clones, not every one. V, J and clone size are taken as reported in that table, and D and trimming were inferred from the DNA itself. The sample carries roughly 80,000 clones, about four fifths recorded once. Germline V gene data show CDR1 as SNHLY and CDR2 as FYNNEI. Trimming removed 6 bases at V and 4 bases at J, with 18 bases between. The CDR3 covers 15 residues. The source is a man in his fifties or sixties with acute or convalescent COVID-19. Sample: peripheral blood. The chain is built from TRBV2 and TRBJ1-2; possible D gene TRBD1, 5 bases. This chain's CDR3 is CASRAGQGGSYGYTF. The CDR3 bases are TGTGCCAGCAGGGCCGGTCAGGGCGGCAGCTATGGCTACACCTTC.